The TCR beta chain under discussion was sequenced for a study of blood T cell repertoires in COVID-19. The CDR3 totals 13 residues. The V and J ends lost 7 bases and 7 bases respectively, with 16 bases between them. Germline CDR1 MNHEY, CDR2 SVGAGI. In the original processing: Counts of nucleated cells, estimated from reference gene primer amplification, were obtained. Profiling relied on immunoSEQ multiplex PCR, and the TCRdb table lists in-frame clones only, not all of them. The V and J calls and the clone size are those of that table, but D and trimming were determined from the DNA. The sample has roughly 100,000 clones, about 84% seen once.

The chain joins TRBV6-5 to TRBJ1-2, with D possibly being TRBD1 (6 bases). The sequencing input was peripheral blood. The origin of this receptor is a woman aged 60-75 years with acute or convalescent COVID-19. As DNA, the CDR3 is TGTGCCAGCACGAGAGGGGGTTATCGTGGCTACACCTTC. Its translation is CASTRGGYRGYTF.